Described below is a single T cell receptor (beta chain) sequence and its context. The data were obtained in a study of shared clonotypes between healthy human individuals. V lost 4 bases, J lost 0 bases, and 5 bases stayed unmatched. The CDR3 is 17 amino acids. CDR1 and CDR2 (germline): SNHLY, FYNNEI. Sequencing used immunoSEQ multiplex PCR; TCRdb keeps in-frame clones, though not all of them. The sample has about 960,000 clones, approximately 76% seen once. In the CD4+ fraction, cells were divided into CD45RA+ naive and CD45RA-negative memory subsets. What was sequenced was memory CD4+ T cells sorted from blood. Subset defined: CD45RA-negative fraction. The chain links TRBV2 to TRBJ2-2; 10 nucleotides match TRBD2. The clonotype originates from a man aged 18 to 29 in good health. In DNA form, the CDR3 reads TGTGCCAGCAGTGCAATCGGACTAGCGGCGAACACCGGGGAGCTGTTTTTT. The encoded protein is CASSAIGLAANTGELFF.